The sequence of this T cell receptor (beta chain) was determined in a study of a mutant IDH1 vaccine in newly diagnosed glioma. On the study more broadly: In some groups vaccination began 4-6 weeks post-radiotherapy; others received it with temozolomide. Week 35 was assigned to visit V12, and week 47 was assigned to visit V13.

Sequencing used immunoSEQ multiplex PCR; TCRdb keeps in-frame clones, though not all of them. The table shows some 50,000 clones, with 65% occurring only once. Time point reported: week 47, end of study. Doses comprised 300 ug of mutant IDH1 20-mer peptide each, plus topical imiquimod. The germline gives CDR1 SGHDT, CDR2 YYEEEE. The CDR3 loop spans 14 amino acids. J gave up 4 bases and V 4 bases, and 2 bases lay outside the gene matches. Findings of the study overall: Variations in leading peripheral T cell clonotypes appeared to have no connection with pseudoprogression.

Worth noting for this clone: The antigen is undetermined.

The chain recombines TRBV5-6 with TRBJ2-2; 9 bases align to TRBD1. This sample comprised peripheral blood mononuclear cells (PBMCs), obtained from a glioma patient whose treatment included an IDH1 peptide vaccine. This TCR was sampled from a man aged 35 to 55 with glioma. Some clones in this sample may be carry-over from other donors' samples. This chain's CDR3 is CASSGGQGTGELFF. In DNA, the CDR3 is TGTGCCAGCAGCGGGGGACAGGGCACCGGGGAGCTGTTTTTT.